Each of the 8 T cell receptor beta chains below was sequenced from the same sample in a study of blood T cell repertoires in COVID-19. Libraries were prepared by immunoSEQ multiplex PCR; TCRdb keeps only in-frame clonotypes and omits some of them. The data hold roughly 250,000 clones, with 87% observed a single time. Specimen: peripheral blood. These receptors originate from a man in his 60s who had recovered from COVID-19.

This chain joins TRBV19 and TRBJ2-1, with a possible D match to TRBD2 (5 bases). V dropped 6 bases and J dropped 10 bases, with 13 bases sitting between them. Germline loops: CDR1 LNHDA, CDR2 SQIVND (reference sequence). This CDR3 is built from 12 residues. Written as DNA, the CDR3 is TGTGCCAGTAGCAGGCGGGCTAGCGAGCAGTTCTTC. The encoded protein is CASSRRASEQFF.

V usage is TRBV4-1 and J usage is TRBJ1-5; D gene ambiguous. The germline V gene encodes CDR1 MGHRA and CDR2 YSYEKL. The CDR3 is 16 amino acids. V gave up 3 bases and J gave up 1 base, with 13 bases separating them. The DNA for the CDR3 is TGCGCCAGCAGCCAGGCCCCACCGGGAAGCAATCAGCCCCAGCATTTT. Its translation: CASSQAPPGSNQPQHF.

This rearrangement joins TRBV29-1 to TRBJ1-4, with D hard to call. The germline V gene has CDR1 SQVTM and CDR2 ANQGSEA. V dropped 4 bases and J dropped 1 base, with 7 bases sitting between them. This CDR3 region has 13 residues. The CDR3 DNA is TGCAGCGTTGCCAGAGGAACTAATGAAAAACTGTTTTTT. This sequence encodes CSVARGTNEKLFF.

This chain joins TRBV6-6 and TRBJ2-6; tentatively, D is TRBD2 (7 bases). With 7 bases removed from V and 4 bases from J, the gap between germline ends came to 14 bases. The CDR3 is 15 amino acids. Per germline, CDR1 MNHNY and CDR2 SVGAGI (reference sequence). For the CDR3, the DNA is TGTGCCAGCATCGGGGGGCTATACGGGGCCAACGTCCTGACTTTC. Amino acid sequence: CASIGGLYGANVLTF.

This rearrangement joins TRBV15 to TRBJ1-2; D is uncertain. Germline CDR1 reads LNHNV; CDR2 reads YYDKDF (reference sequence). The CDR3 has 15 residues. V was shortened by 2 bases and J by 4 bases, with 14 bases between the two germline ends. For the CDR3, the DNA is TGTGCCACCAGCAGACCCGAACAGACGATCTATGGCTACACCTTC. Amino acids: CATSRPEQTIYGYTF.

The V gene is TRBV18, the J gene TRBJ1-6, with 9 bases matching TRBD1. This CDR3 is 17 amino acids long. Germline V gene data show CDR1 as KGHSH and CDR2 as LQKENI. Trimming took 4 bases from V and 0 from J; bases not matched to a gene: 4. The CDR3 is CASSRRQGGSYNSPLHF. Here the CDR3 DNA reads TGTGCCAGCTCACGGAGACAGGGGGGCTCCTATAATTCACCCCTCCACTTT.

The V gene is TRBV19, the J gene TRBJ1-5, with D unresolved. V was pared by 3 bases and J by 5 bases, with 8 bases between. The CDR3 has 13 amino acids. Germline CDR1 and CDR2: LNHDA and SQIVND (reference sequence). CDR3 amino acids: CASSIPGYQPQHF. CDR3 nucleotide sequence: TGTGCCAGTAGTATCCCGGGGTATCAGCCCCAGCATTTT.

V is TRBV3-1 (or the pseudogene TRBV3-2) and J is TRBJ2-3; a weak D match, TRBD1 (5 bases). Germline values: CDR1 LGHDT, CDR2 YNNKEL (reference sequence). The CDR3 extends over 11 amino acids. V dropped 3 bases and J dropped 11 bases, with 9 bases sitting between them. Here the CDR3 DNA reads TGTGCCAGCAGCCAGTCAACAGGGCAGTATTTT. This sequence encodes CASSQSTGQYF.